The 15 T cell receptor beta chains listed next were all sequenced from one sample in a study of neurological immune-mediated disorders. TCRdb re-derived calls from the 5' RACE reads in MiXCR, one entry per CDR3 protein. Among tens of thousands of distinct CDR3 sequences listed, about 4.9% were seen once. Sequenced input: PBMCs. The receptor set was obtained from a man aged 25-40 years with multiple sclerosis.

Ten or more counts support this clonotype. The chain joins TRBV10-3 to TRBJ2-7; TRBD1 aligns across 7 bases. The V gene's germline CDR1 is ENHRY and CDR2 SYGVKD. CDR3 length: 15 residues. J was trimmed by 2 bases and V by 4 bases; bases with no gene match: 8. CDR3 sequence reads: CAISGETGSPYEQYF. The CDR3 DNA reads TGTGCCATCAGTGGGGAGACAGGGAGCCCCTACGAGCAGTACTTC.

V and J are TRBV4-1 and TRBJ1-6; D not resolved. The CDR3 contains 16 residues. CDR1 MGHRA and CDR2 YSYEKL come from the germline V gene. The V and J ends lost 3 bases and 0 bases respectively, with 9 bases between them. The CDR3 spells CASSQGLSSYNSPLHF. The CDR3 nucleotides are TGCGCCAGCAGCCAGGGTCTTAGCTCCTATAATTCACCCCTCCACTTT.

This clonotype appeared many times. The chain couples TRBV7-2 to TRBJ1-1, with D perhaps matching TRBD1 (5 bases). V dropped 7 bases and J dropped 5 bases, with 14 bases sitting between them. The CDR3 is made up of 13 amino acids. Germline lookup yields CDR1 SGHTA and CDR2 FQGNSA. DNA of the CDR3: TGTGCCAGCACGAGAGGGGTGACTACTGAAGCTTTCTTT. Translating gives CASTRGVTTEAFF.

This clonotype was seen many times. The genes are TRBV6-6 and TRBJ2-5; a possible D gene is TRBD2 (6 bases). Germline CDR1 and CDR2: MNHNY and SVGAGI (reference sequence). Deletions cut 8 bases from V and 4 bases from J, with 20 bases between. This CDR3 has 15 amino acids. CDR3 sequence (DNA): TGTGCCAGCGGGGGAGGCAGACACGTTTTAGAGACCCAGTACTTC. It yields the protein CASGGGRHVLETQYF.

There are a few counts of this clonotype. This chain joins TRBV9 and TRBJ1-1; possible D gene TRBD1, 5 bases. The CDR3 totals 14 residues. The V end lost 2 bases, the J end lost 1 base, and 9 bases lay between the germline ends. The germline CDR1 and CDR2 sequences are SGDLS and YYNGEE. The CDR3 sequence: CASSVGRTNTEAFF. DNA for the CDR3: TGTGCCAGCAGCGTGGGACGGACGAACACTGAAGCTTTCTTT.

This clonotype was found many times. The V and J genes are TRBV6-5 and TRBJ1-2; the D is unclear. There are 13 residues in the CDR3. The germline V gene has CDR1 MNHEY and CDR2 SVGAGI. Between the trimmed V and J ends, which lost 0 bases and 5 bases, there was a span of 7 bases. CDR3 in amino acids: CASSYSPRYGYTF. DNA of the CDR3: TGTGCCAGCAGTTACTCTCCTAGATATGGCTACACCTTC.

This clonotype was counted many times. V is TRBV5-1 and J is TRBJ2-2; 7 bases are shared with TRBD2. With V trimmed by 4 bases and J by 13 bases, 7 bases remained unmatched. This CDR3 comprises 12 residues. CDR1 and CDR2 (germline): SGHRS, YFSETQ. The CDR3 reads CASSPGEGALFF. DNA for the CDR3: TGCGCCAGCAGCCCCGGGGAGGGTGCGCTGTTTTTT.

The chain joins TRBV27 to TRBJ1-1; 7 bases align to TRBD1. Germline V gene data show CDR1 as MNHEY and CDR2 as SMNVEV (reference sequence). V lost 0 bases and J lost 4; bases outside the gene matches: 2. There are 14 residues in the CDR3. The CDR3 DNA reads TGTGCCAGCAGTTTATCTCCAGGGGGCACTGAAGCTTTCTTT. Its translation is CASSLSPGGTEAFF.

This clonotype was counted a few times. This sequence joins TRBV5-1 and TRBJ2-1, with 8 bases that match TRBD1. CDR3 length: 16 residues. Germline CDR1 and CDR2: SGHRS and YFSETQ. The ends lost 0 bases at V and 8 bases at J; junction bases unmatched: 10. CDR3: CASSLGGRGRADEQFF. The CDR3 bases are TGCGCCAGCAGCTTGGGGGGCAGGGGGCGTGCGGATGAGCAGTTCTTC.

This clonotype was recorded at least ten times. The gene calls are TRBV20-1 and TRBJ2-7, with D perhaps matching TRBD2 (5 bases). The CDR3 is 13 amino acids. Germline V CDR1 and CDR2: DFQATT, SNEGSKA (reference sequence). V was clipped by 0 bases and J by 7 bases, with 13 bases between them. The DNA for the CDR3 is TGCAGTGCTAGAGATCCCGCCTCGGGGGAGCAGTACTTC. Residues: CSARDPASGEQYF.

This clonotype has a count of ten or more. This chain uses TRBV3-1 with TRBJ2-5; no definite D call. Deletions cut 1 base from V and 5 bases from J, with 14 bases between. Germline V CDR1 and CDR2: LGHDT, YNNKEL (reference sequence). This CDR3 is 15 amino acids long. CDR3 amino acids: CASSQAPPLTETQYF. Written as DNA, the CDR3 is TGTGCCAGCAGCCAAGCCCCCCCGCTAACGGAGACCCAGTACTTC.

In its sample, this clonotype was seen many times. J is TRBJ2-7 and V is TRBV7-8, with a possible D match to TRBD2 (6 bases). Germline CDR1 is SGHVS and CDR2 is FQNEAQ. The CDR3 loop spans 12 amino acids. Trimming stripped 5 bases from V and 12 bases from J, with 17 bases between. The CDR3 reads CASSLLGEARYF. CDR3 coding DNA: TGTGCCAGCAGCCTCCTAGGGGAGGCGCGGTACTTC. Using reference TRBV7-8 and TRBJ2-7 for the parts outside the CDR3, the full variable domain is GAGVSQSPRYKVAKRGQDVALRCDPISGHVSLFWYQQALGQGPEFLTYFQNEAQLDKSGLPSDRFFAERPEGSVSTLKIQRTQQEDSAVYLCASSLLGEARYFGPGTRLTVT.

This clonotype was counted ten times or more. CDR3 sequence: CAISPSGGANEQFF. CDR3 DNA sequence: TGTGCCATCAGCCCTAGCGGGGGGGCAAATGAGCAGTTCTTC. The gene calls are TRBV10-3 and TRBJ2-1; TRBD2 matches 12 bases. In germline, CDR1 is ENHRY, CDR2 SYGVKD. The J segment lost 7 bases and the V segment lost 6 bases, leaving 4 bases of the junction unmatched. The CDR3 is 14 residues long.

This chain links TRBV21-1 with TRBJ1-2; the D segment call TRBD1 is taken from the table without a DNA check. TRBV21-1 is tagged as a pseudogene. The CDR3 loop spans 13 amino acids. Written as DNA, the CDR3 is TGTGCCAGCAGCTGCCGGGACAGGGATGGCTACACCTTC. This sequence encodes CASSCRDRDGYTF.

This clonotype was detected ten times or more. The chain is built from TRBV10-3 and TRBJ2-5; 12 nucleotides agree with TRBD1. The V and J ends lost 6 bases and 5 bases, in that order; junction bases with no gene match: 10. CDR1 is ENHRY, CDR2 SYGVKD, per germline. The length of the CDR3 is 16 residues. The CDR3 DNA sequence: TGTGCCATCAGAGGCCCGGGACAGGGGGCGGGGGAGACCCAGTACTTC. Translation gives CAIRGPGQGAGETQYF.